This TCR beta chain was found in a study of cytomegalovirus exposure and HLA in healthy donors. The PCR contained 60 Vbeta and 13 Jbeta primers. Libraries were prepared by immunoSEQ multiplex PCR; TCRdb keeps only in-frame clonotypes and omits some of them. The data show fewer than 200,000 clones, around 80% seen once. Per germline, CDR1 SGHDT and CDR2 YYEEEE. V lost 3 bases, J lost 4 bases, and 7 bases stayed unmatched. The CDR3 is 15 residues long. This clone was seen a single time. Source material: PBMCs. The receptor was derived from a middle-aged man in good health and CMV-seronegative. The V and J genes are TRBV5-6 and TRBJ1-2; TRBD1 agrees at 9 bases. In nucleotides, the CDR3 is TGTGCCAGCAGCTCACCGGGACAGGGCATCTATGGCTACACCTTC. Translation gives CASSSPGQGIYGYTF.